This note documents a single T cell receptor beta chain sequence. What it recognizes is unknown. This CDR3 region has 12 residues. Germline loops: CDR1 SGHTA, CDR2 FQGNSA. Reprocessing the 5' RACE reads, TCRdb reports a single entry for every CDR3 protein and omits DNA. Recorded for this sample: about 210,000 distinct CDR3 sequences. The record originates from a study of monozygotic twins with inflammatory bowel disease. The study's findings and limits: Patients got different immunosuppressive treatments, which may have made their repertoires more variable. Possibly reflecting limited power, no difference in repertoire similarity was found between concordant and discordant twins. Other individuals had fewer clonotypes in common with IBD patients than with healthy twins, especially with disease activity. The inverse Simpson measure of TCRbeta diversity was lower in IBD patients than in healthy co-twins.

This TCR came from a human donor with ulcerative colitis or Crohn's disease, or a healthy co-twin of an affected twin (not recorded which). Source material: blood. The rearrangement links TRBV7-2 to TRBJ1-6; TCRdb's D call of TRBD1 is untestable without DNA. CDR3 residues: CASSFGISPLHF.